Listed below are T cell receptor beta chains from one sample, sequenced in a study of graft-versus-host responses after intestinal transplantation. Some clones are missing from TCRdb's copy, which holds only in-frame ones; the method was immunoSEQ multiplex PCR. The sample carries roughly 9,600 clones, approximately 86% recorded once. The starting material was ileum tissue, obtained roughly 110 weeks after intestinal transplantation. Receptors were obtained from a human patient who received an intestinal transplant, so some T cells may come from the graft donor. Both conserved end residues are part of each CDR3. D genes are given only for firm matches. Part of the rows lack a size; the others show once, few, many or a class for expanded clones.

j_call v_call clone_size cdr3_length d_call cdr3_nt cdr3_aa
TRBJ2-5 TRBV5-4 - 15 TRBD2 TGTGCCAGCAGCTTAGGAGCGGGGCTCGGAGAGACCCAGTACTTC CASSLGAGLGETQYF
TRBJ2-5 TRBV6-1 - 14 TRBD1 TGTGCCAGCAGTGAGGGACAGGGACTGAAGACCCAGTACTTC CASSEGQGLKTQYF
TRBJ2-7 TRBV5-4 - 14 - TGTGCCAGCAGCTGGCAGGGAAGCTCCTACGAGCAGTACTTC CASSWQGSSYEQYF
TRBJ1-3 TRBV5-5 - 15 - TGTGCCAGCAGTCCAGGGGTTGGCTCTGGAAACACCATATATTTT CASSPGVGSGNTIYF
TRBJ1-1 TRBV27 - 13 - TGTGCCACCGGCGTCACCGCGAACACTGAAGCTTTCTTT CATGVTANTEAFF
TRBJ2-5 TRBV2 few 11 - TGTGCCAGCAGTTATGGGGAGACCCAGTACTTC CASSYGETQYF
TRBJ2-5 TRBV27 - 15 TRBD1 TGTGCCAGCAGTACTCTCGGACAGGGGGGAGAGACCCAGTACTTC CASSTLGQGGETQYF
TRBJ2-1 TRBV11-2 - 15 TRBD2 TGTGCCAGCAGCTTAGAGGCGGGGGGGAGGGATGAGCAGTTCTTC CASSLEAGGRDEQFF
TRBJ2-3 TRBV6-4 - 15 - TGTGCCAGCAGTGAGGGGGCCGGGAGCACAGATACGCAGTATTTT CASSEGAGSTDTQYF
TRBJ1-2 TRBV4-1 - 16 - TGCGCCAGCAGCCAAGCCCAAGGAGGGGCGTTCTCTGGCTACACCTTC CASSQAQGGAFSGYTF
TRBJ2-7 TRBV10-1 - 15 TRBD2 TGCGCCAGCAGTAGGACTAGCGGGAGGGGAGACGAGCAGTACTTC CASSRTSGRGDEQYF
TRBJ2-7 TRBV25-1 - 14 - TGTGCCAGCAGTGACAGGGTACGGTCCTACGAGCAGTACTTC CASSDRVRSYEQYF
TRBJ2-3 TRBV4-1 - 14 TRBD2 TGCGCCAGCAGCCAAGCGGGAGGGCCGTTTTCGCAGTATTTT CASSQAGGPFSQYF
TRBJ2-1 TRBV5-3 - 15 - TGTGCCAGCAGCTTGGCCTTAGCGCAACCTAATGAGCAGTTCTTC CASSLALAQPNEQFF
TRBJ2-7 TRBV28 - 14 - TGTGCCAGCAGTTTGGCCGCGTACTCCTACGAGCAGTACTTC CASSLAAYSYEQYF
TRBJ2-1 TRBV5-1 - 14 TRBD2 TGCGCCAGCAGCCGGACTAGCGGGAGAAATGAGCAGTTCTTC CASSRTSGRNEQFF
TRBJ2-7 TRBV6-1 - 12 TRBD1 TGTGCCGGCCGGGACAGGGAGTACGAGCAGTACTTC CAGRDREYEQYF
TRBJ2-2 TRBV6-4 - 14 - TGTGCCAGCAGTTCAGAGGAGGCGTCCGGGGAGCTGTTTTTT CASSSEEASGELFF
TRBJ1-2 TRBV29-1 - 13 TRBD1 TGCAGCGTTGATGGTGCAGGGGGCTATGGCTACACCTTC CSVDGAGGYGYTF
TRBJ1-3 TRBV29-1 - 14 TRBD1 TGCAGCGTTCGGGGACAGGGGGAAGGAAACACCATATATTTT CSVRGQGEGNTIYF
TRBJ1-5 TRBV11-2 once 13 - TGTGCCAGCAGCGCAGTACCTAATCAGCCCCAGCATTTT CASSAVPNQPQHF
TRBJ2-3 TRBV5-1 - 15 - TGCGCCAGCAGCTTGGTTCCGGGAGTCGCAGATACGCAGTATTTT CASSLVPGVADTQYF
TRBJ2-3 TRBV2 - 17 TRBD2 TGTGCCAGCAGCAAACTTGGGACTAGCGAGAACACAGATACGCAGTATTTT CASSKLGTSENTDTQYF
TRBJ1-1 TRBV4-1 - 14 TRBD1 TGCGCCAGCAGCCGCGTGACAGGGGGCACTGAAGCTTTCTTT CASSRVTGGTEAFF
TRBJ2-7 TRBV7-2 - 17 TRBD2 TGTGCCAGCAGCTTTGTAATAGCGGGAGGGGGTCCCTACGAGCAGTACTTC CASSFVIAGGGPYEQYF
TRBJ2-1 TRBV28 - 15 - TGTGCCAGCAGTTTACTAGGGGGACCGAGAAATGAGCAGTTCTTC CASSLLGGPRNEQFF
TRBJ2-3 TRBV18 - 12 - TGTGCCAGCTCACCACAGTCGGATACGCAGTATTTT CASSPQSDTQYF
TRBJ1-3 TRBV5-3 - 14 TRBD1 TGTGCCAGCAGCCCCGACAGGGCTGGAAACACCATATATTTT CASSPDRAGNTIYF
TRBJ1-2 TRBV2 - 12 - TGTGCCAGCAGTGAAGGGCCCTATGGCTACACCTTC CASSEGPYGYTF
TRBJ2-7 TRBV6-1 - 15 - TGTGCCAGCGATTTGAGACAGGTTGGCGCCTACGAGCAGTACTTC CASDLRQVGAYEQYF
TRBJ2-1 TRBV2 once 15 - TGTGCCAGCAGTACCCCGACCGGGACCCACAATGAGCAGTTCTTC CASSTPTGTHNEQFF
TRBJ2-4 TRBV2 - 14 TRBD1 TGTGCCAGCAAGGGGGCCTCTTTGTCAGGCATTCAGTACTTC CASKGASLSGIQYF
TRBJ1-4 TRBV11-2 - 16 - TGTGCCAGCAGCCCATGGGAGGAATTCCCCAGAGAAAAACTGTTTTTT CASSPWEEFPREKLFF
TRBJ2-7 TRBV4-1 - 13 - TGCGCCAGCAGCCAAGATCGGGGTTACGAGCAGTACTTC CASSQDRGYEQYF
TRBJ2-7 TRBV5-4 - 13 - TGTGCCAGCAGCTTAAAGGGCGGAGACGAGCAGTACTTC CASSLKGGDEQYF
TRBJ2-7 TRBV4-3 - 14 - TGCGCCAGCAGCCACAGGGTTCTTCCCTACGAGCAGTACTTC CASSHRVLPYEQYF
TRBJ2-1 TRBV27 - 19 TRBD1 TGTGCCAGCAGTTTGTATAACACCGGGACAGGGGGTTTGTACAATGAGCAGTTCTTC CASSLYNTGTGGLYNEQFF
TRBJ1-4 TRBV2 - 15 TRBD1 TGTGCCAGCAGTCGGGCGGGACAGGTTAATGAAAAACTGTTTTTT CASSRAGQVNEKLFF
TRBJ1-2 TRBV6-5 - 14 - TGTGCCAGCAGTTACGATGGGGGGAACTATGGCTACACCTTC CASSYDGGNYGYTF
TRBJ1-4 TRBV7-9 - 12 - TGTGCCAGCAGCCCGATTAATGAAAAACTGTTTTTT CASSPINEKLFF
TRBJ2-1 TRBV21-1 - 14 - TGTGCCAGCAGCATGGGCAGGGTTGGCAATGAGCAGTTCTTC CASSMGRVGNEQFF
TRBJ2-5 TRBV28 - 12 - TGTGCCAGCAGTTCCGATAAAGAGACCCAGTACTTC CASSSDKETQYF